This TCR beta chain was recorded in a study of T cell repertoires in cytomegalovirus infection. About the study: Both recently identified HLA-C-restricted and well-studied HLA-B-restricted CMV epitopes were used in the study.

CDR1 is MNHNS and CDR2 is SASEGT in the germline V gene. V lost 5 bases to trimming and J lost 7 bases, with 17 bases between them. CDR3 size: 15 residues. Regarding this clonotype: Antigen unknown.

Each CDR3 protein gets one entry after TCRdb re-called the reads with MiXCR. Counted here are roughly 990,000 distinct CDR3 sequences, 30% to 40% occurring once; the ten biggest clones make up around 15%. V and J are TRBV6-1 and TRBJ2-2; D is possibly TRBD2 (5 bases). This TCR came from a human donor in good health (CMV status not recorded). Some clones in this sample may be carry-over from other donors' samples. The sequences come from cultured CD8+ T cells from PBMCs, collected from culture after CMV antigen stimulation. The CDR3 loop is CASSPIGRGGGELFF. CDR3 sequence (DNA): TGTGCCAGCAGTCCCATAGGGAGAGGTGGCGGGGAGCTGTTTTTT.